This TCR beta chain derives from a study of shared clonotypes between healthy human individuals. There are 14 residues in the CDR3. V was clipped by 3 bases and J by 4 bases; unmatched bases: 1. CDR1 is SEHNR, CDR2 FQNEAQ, per germline (reference sequence). Naive CD8 cells comprised CD45RO-negative, CCR7-positively selected cells, excluding terminally differentiated effector memory CD45RA+ cells. As for this clone: Other DNA sequences in the sample encode the same CDR3.

Some 27,000 T cell genomes, or roughly 200 ng DNA, went into the sorted-subset replicate PCRs. Clones were read by immunoSEQ multiplex PCR, and TCRdb kept only the in-frame ones, dropping some. Found here are about 2.2 million clones, approximately 92% of them singletons; the top ten hold about 1.6%. The chain has TRBV7-9 and TRBJ2-3, with 10 bases aligning to TRBD1. The origin of this receptor is a man aged 18 to 35 in good health. Some clones in this sample may be carry-over from other donors' samples. Input material: naive CD8+ T cells from PBMCs. CDR3 DNA: TGTGCCAGCAGCTTTGGACAGGGGGCAGATACGCAGTATTTT. It yields the protein CASSFGQGADTQYF.